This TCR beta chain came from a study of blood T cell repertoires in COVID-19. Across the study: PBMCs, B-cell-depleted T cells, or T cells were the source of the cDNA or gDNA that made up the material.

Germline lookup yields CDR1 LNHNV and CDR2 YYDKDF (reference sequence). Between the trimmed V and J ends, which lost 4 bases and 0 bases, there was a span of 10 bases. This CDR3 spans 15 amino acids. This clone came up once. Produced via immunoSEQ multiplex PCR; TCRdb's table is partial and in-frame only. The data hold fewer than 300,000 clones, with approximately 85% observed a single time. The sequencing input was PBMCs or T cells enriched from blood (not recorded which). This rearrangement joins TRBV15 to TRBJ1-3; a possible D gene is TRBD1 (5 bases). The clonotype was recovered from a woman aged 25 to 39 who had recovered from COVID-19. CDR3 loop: CATSIDSSSGNTIYF. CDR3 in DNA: TGTGCCACCAGCATTGACAGCAGCTCTGGAAACACCATATATTTT.